This TCR beta chain was identified during a study of cytomegalovirus exposure and HLA in healthy donors. Looking at the study overall: A previous analysis identified more than 100 million unique TCR beta sequences derived from some 170 million T cells.

The PCR used 60 Vbeta and 13 Jbeta primers. TCRdb's copy holds only in-frame clones and misses some; the assay was immunoSEQ multiplex PCR. The sample includes approximately 300,000 clones, approximately 85% of them seen just once. With respect to this clone: No antigen is known for it.

Study observations and caveats: According to an earlier analysis, most TCR beta V segments yielded productive rearrangements about 87% or about 30% of the time.

Germline CDR1 and CDR2: MNHEY and SMNVEV (reference sequence). The V gene end was trimmed by 0 bases and the J gene end by 1 base; junction bases not matched to a gene: 15. The CDR3 is made up of 19 amino acids. The rearrangement links TRBV27 to TRBJ2-7; 7 nucleotides line up with TRBD2. Sequenced input: PBMCs. The receptor's source is a woman between 40 and 55 years old in good health and CMV-seropositive. CDR3 sequence: CASSLSRVERGVWSYEQYF. The CDR3 nucleotides read TGTGCCAGCAGTTTATCGCGGGTCGAGCGGGGTGTTTGGTCCTACGAGCAGTACTTC.